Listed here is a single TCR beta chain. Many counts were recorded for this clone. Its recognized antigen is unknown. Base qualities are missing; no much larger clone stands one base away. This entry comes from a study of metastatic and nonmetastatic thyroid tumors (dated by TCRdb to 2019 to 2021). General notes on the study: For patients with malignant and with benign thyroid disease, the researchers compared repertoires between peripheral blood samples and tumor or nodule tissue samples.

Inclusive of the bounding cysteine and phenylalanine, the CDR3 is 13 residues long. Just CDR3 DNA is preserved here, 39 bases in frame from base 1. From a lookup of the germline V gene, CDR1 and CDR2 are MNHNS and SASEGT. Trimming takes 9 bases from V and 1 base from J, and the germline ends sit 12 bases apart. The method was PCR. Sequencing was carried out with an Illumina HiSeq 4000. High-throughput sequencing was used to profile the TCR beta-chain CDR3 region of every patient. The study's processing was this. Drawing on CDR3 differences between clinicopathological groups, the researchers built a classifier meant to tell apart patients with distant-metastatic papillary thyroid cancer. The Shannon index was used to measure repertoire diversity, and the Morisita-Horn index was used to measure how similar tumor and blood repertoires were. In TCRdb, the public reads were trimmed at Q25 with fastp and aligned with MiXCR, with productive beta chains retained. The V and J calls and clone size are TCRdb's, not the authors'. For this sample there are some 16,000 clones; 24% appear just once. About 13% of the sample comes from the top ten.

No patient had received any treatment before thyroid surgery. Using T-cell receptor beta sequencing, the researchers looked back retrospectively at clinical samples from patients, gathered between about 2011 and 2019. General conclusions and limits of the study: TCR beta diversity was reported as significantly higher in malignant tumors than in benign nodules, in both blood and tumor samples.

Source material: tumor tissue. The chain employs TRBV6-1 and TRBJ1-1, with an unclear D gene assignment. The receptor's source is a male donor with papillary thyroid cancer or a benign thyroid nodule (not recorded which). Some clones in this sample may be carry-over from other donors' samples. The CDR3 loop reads CASTLEPNTEAFF. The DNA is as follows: TGTGCCAGTACCCTTGAGCCGAACACTGAAGCTTTCTTT.